Each of the 15 T cell receptor beta chains below was sequenced from the same sample in a study of T cells after posttransplantation cyclophosphamide. Measured with immunoSEQ multiplex PCR; TCRdb has only the in-frame clones, and not every one. Of about 66,000 clones in the sample, 90% to 95% were seen once. Sequences were obtained from PBMCs. The receptors were gathered from a woman in her 30s in good health and a related stem cell transplant donor.

DNA for the CDR3: TGTGCCTGGAGTCTCGACAGGGCGAGCACCTTC. It specifies CAWSLDRASTF. V is TRBV30 and J is TRBJ1-2; 7 bases map to TRBD1. This CDR3 contains 11 residues. V dropped 2 bases and J dropped 13; count of bases not matched to a gene: 7. Per the germline V gene, CDR1 is GTSNPN and CDR2 is SVGIG (reference sequence).

This rearrangement joins TRBV7-9 to TRBJ2-6; a weak D match, TRBD2 (5 bases). The CDR3 spans 16 residues. Germline CDR1 and CDR2: SEHNR and FQNEAQ (reference sequence). V lost 5 bases, J lost 5 bases, and 16 bases lay in between. For the CDR3, the DNA is TGTGCCAGCAGCCCGGGGTCCATCACTAGGGCCAACGTCCTGACTTTC. Translating gives CASSPGSITRANVLTF.

The J gene is TRBJ2-3, the V gene TRBV7-2, with TRBD1 as a possible D gene (6 bases). With 5 bases removed from V and 3 bases from J, the gap between germline ends came to 12 bases. CDR1 and CDR2 from the germline V gene are SGHTA and FQGNSA. CDR3 size: 14 residues. The CDR3 DNA reads TGTGCCAGCAGCCTCCGGACAGCGACAGATACGCAGTATTTT. The encoded protein is CASSLRTATDTQYF. The complete variable domain, with remaining parts taken from reference TRBV7-2 and TRBJ2-3, reads GAGVSQSPSNKVTEKGKDVELRCDPISGHTALYWYRQSLGQGLEFLIYFQGNSAPDKSGLPSDRFSAERTGGSVSTLTIQRTQQEDSAVYLCASSLRTATDTQYFGPGTRLTVL.

J is TRBJ1-1 and V is TRBV10-3, with D unresolved. Per germline, CDR1 ENHRY and CDR2 SYGVKD. The CDR3 sequence is 18 residues long. Trimming took off 1 base at V and 0 bases at J, with 18 bases between the two ends. CDR3 nucleotide sequence: TGTGCCATCAGTGAGTTAAAAGACTCAGGATCCATGAACACTGAAGCTTTCTTT. Its protein product is CAISELKDSGSMNTEAFF.

As DNA, the CDR3 is TGTGCCAGCAGCTCGTCCGGGACGGTCTACGAGCAGTACTTC. It encodes CASSSSGTVYEQYF. The chain employs TRBV7-2 and TRBJ2-7; possibly TRBD1 or TRBD2 for D (5 bases each). The CDR3 sequence is 14 residues long. Trimming stripped 4 bases from V and 3 bases from J, with 13 bases between. The germline CDR1 and CDR2 sequences are SGHTA and FQGNSA.

V and J are TRBV18 and TRBJ2-5; D is uncertain. This CDR3 comprises 14 residues. The germline V gene encodes CDR1 KGHSH and CDR2 LQKENI. The V end was cut by 0 bases, the J end by 5 bases, with 10 bases between. The CDR3 sequence: CASSPPVSAETQYF. The CDR3 coding sequence is TGTGCCAGCTCACCACCGGTCAGCGCGGAGACCCAGTACTTC.

The chain carries TRBV11-2 and TRBJ1-2; D unresolved. CDR3 length: 16 amino acids. Trimming removed 5 bases from V and 4 bases from J, with 20 bases in between. Germline V lookup: CDR1 SGHAT, CDR2 FQNNGV. The CDR3 DNA is TGTGCCAGCAGCCTATGGGAGGACCGGTTGGGCTATGGCTACACCTTC. Translating gives CASSLWEDRLGYGYTF.

CDR3 sequence reads: CASSYRPTDTQYF. The CDR3, as DNA: TGTGCCAGCAGCTACCGACCCACAGATACGCAGTATTTT. The chain combines TRBV7-9 with TRBJ2-3; no clear D. V was pared by 4 bases and J by 2 bases, with 7 bases between. CDR1 SEHNR and CDR2 FQNEAQ come from the germline V gene (reference sequence). CDR3 length equals 13 residues.

The gene calls are TRBV7-2 and TRBJ1-2; 7 bases align to TRBD1. The CDR3 sequence is 14 residues long. Germline loops: CDR1 SGHTA, CDR2 FQGNSA. V lost 1 base, J lost 4 bases, and 3 bases stayed unmatched. The CDR3 region is CASSLEGQIYGYTF. The CDR3 DNA reads as TGTGCCAGCAGCTTAGAGGGACAGATCTATGGCTACACCTTC.

In this sample, this clone turned up once. The chain employs TRBV27 and TRBJ2-1, with TRBD1 identical over 10 bases. The CDR3 loop spans 14 amino acids. V lost 5 bases, J lost 8 bases, and 6 bases stayed unmatched. The germline V gene has CDR1 MNHEY and CDR2 SMNVEV (reference sequence). CDR3 residues: CASSPDRGFDEQFF. CDR3 DNA sequence: TGTGCCAGCAGTCCGGACAGGGGGTTTGATGAGCAGTTCTTC.

The V gene is TRBV7-2, the J gene TRBJ2-3; 8 bases line up with TRBD2. CDR1 and CDR2 from the germline V gene are SGHTA and FQGNSA. V lost 4 bases to trimming and J lost 7 bases; unmatched junction nucleotides: 7. CDR3 length: 14 amino acids. The CDR3 DNA sequence: TGTGCCAGCAGCTCCAGGACTAGCCCATATACGCAGTATTTT. Translation: CASSSRTSPYTQYF.

V gene TRBV9 combines with J gene TRBJ2-3; TRBD2 aligns across 9 bases. The germline gives CDR1 SGDLS, CDR2 YYNGEE. This CDR3 is built from 15 residues. V lost 0 bases, J lost 6 bases, and 5 bases stayed unmatched. This CDR3 is CASSVEAGGPDTQYF. Written as DNA, the CDR3 is TGTGCCAGCAGCGTAGAAGCGGGGGGCCCCGATACGCAGTATTTT.

CDR3 in amino acids: CSARGRGEQYF. In DNA, the CDR3 is TGCAGTGCTAGAGGTCGGGGGGAGCAGTACTTC. The J gene is TRBJ2-7, the V gene TRBV20-1; D is possibly TRBD2 (6 bases). With 1 base removed from V and 7 bases from J, the gap between germline ends came to 8 bases. This CDR3 has 11 residues. The germline CDR1 and CDR2 sequences are DFQATT and SNEGSKA (reference sequence).

The chain has TRBV20-1 and TRBJ1-2; TRBD1 agrees at 7 bases. The CDR3 sequence is 11 residues long. The V and J ends lost 5 bases and 8 bases, in that order; junction bases with no gene match: 5. CDR1 and CDR2 from the germline V gene are DFQATT and SNEGSKA (reference sequence). Here the CDR3 reads CSARTGAGYTF. The CDR3 coding sequence is TGCAGTGCTCGAACAGGGGCGGGCTACACCTTC.

This chain connects TRBV5-8 to TRBJ1-2; D might be TRBD1 (5 bases). Germline-derived CDR1 and CDR2 are SGHTS and YDEGEE. Between the trimmed V and J ends, which lost 0 bases and 3 bases, there was a span of 15 bases. The length of the CDR3 is 16 residues. The CDR3, as DNA: TGTGCCAGCAGCTTGGGCATAGGGGCAGACCACTATGGCTACACCTTC. Its protein product is CASSLGIGADHYGYTF.